Below, 29 T cell receptor beta chains from the same sample are listed, as sequenced in a study of breast tumors, draining lymph nodes, adjacent tissues. Breast cancer patients provided tissue from their axillary draining lymph nodes. Via MiXCR, TCRdb re-called the multiplex PCR reads, giving one row per CDR3 protein. The repertoire holds about 180,000 distinct CDR3 sequences, with approximately 30% as singletons. The sample comprised axillary lymph node tissue. The receptors were gathered from a female donor with breast cancer. Some clones in this sample may be carry-over from other donors' samples.

This clonotype was seen at least ten times. The chain recombines TRBV6-6 with TRBJ1-4, with D maybe TRBD1 (5 bases). Germline V CDR1 and CDR2: MNHNY, SVGAGI (reference sequence). With 4 bases removed from V and 0 bases from J, the gap between germline ends came to 9 bases. This CDR3 contains 15 residues. CDR3 DNA: TGTGCCAGCAGTTGGGACCTTGCAACTAATGAAAAACTGTTTTTT. Its translation is CASSWDLATNEKLFF.

This clonotype was observed many times. V is TRBV2 and J is TRBJ1-5, with D tentatively TRBD1 (5 bases). This CDR3 spans 15 amino acids. V shed 5 bases and J shed 2 bases, with 13 bases lying between them. The germline gives CDR1 SNHLY, CDR2 FYNNEI. CDR3 DNA: TGTGCCAGCAGTTCTGACAGACCGGGCAATCAGCCCCAGCATTTT. This codes for CASSSDRPGNQPQHF.

At least ten counts were recorded for this clonotype. The V call is TRBV12-3 or TRBV12-4, the J call TRBJ1-2, with D hard to call. The CDR3 covers 13 residues. V was pared by 6 bases and J by 4 bases, with 12 bases between. CDR3 sequence reads: CASRLGWSYGYTF. The CDR3 DNA reads TGTGCCAGCAGGCTAGGCTGGAGCTATGGCTACACCTTC.

The chain recombines TRBV5-8 with TRBJ1-4; TRBD1 is a possible D gene (5 bases). The V end lost 0 bases, the J end lost 10 bases, and 7 bases lay between the germline ends. The CDR3 runs 12 residues. Germline V lookup: CDR1 SGHTS, CDR2 YDEGEE. CDR3 DNA: TGTGCCAGCAGCTTGGGGACACGAAAACTGTTTTTT. It encodes CASSLGTRKLFF.

This clonotype was seen only a few times. This may come from a read error, since a much larger clone is one base off. The V gene is TRBV7-9, the J gene TRBJ2-7; TRBD2 agrees at 9 bases. This CDR3 contains 16 residues. Germline CDR1 reads SEHNR; CDR2 reads FQNEAQ (reference sequence). Written as DNA, the CDR3 is TGTGCCGGCAGCCGTCTCCAAGCGGGGGGACCATACGAGCAGTACTTC. Translating it yields CAGSRLQAGGPYEQYF.

About this clonotype: A much larger clone lies a single base off, so this may be a read error. The chain is built from TRBV24-1 and TRBJ1-6, with a tentative D call TRBD1 (5 bases). CDR1 and CDR2 (germline): KGHDR, SFDVKD. The CDR3 runs 14 residues. With 7 bases removed from V and 0 bases from J, the gap between germline ends came to 6 bases. CDR3 region: CATRTGSYNSPLHF. CDR3 sequence (DNA): TGTGCCACCAGAACAGGCTCCTATAATTCACCCCTCCACTTT.

Many counts were recorded for this clonotype. The chain links TRBV18 to TRBJ1-4; the D gene is possibly TRBD1 (5 bases). This CDR3 has 15 amino acids. Trimming took off 1 base at V and 8 bases at J, with 14 bases between the two ends. Germline lookup yields CDR1 KGHSH and CDR2 LQKENI. The CDR3 sequence: CASSPQREGREKLFF. As DNA, the CDR3 is TGTGCCAGCTCACCACAGAGAGAGGGACGGGAAAAACTGTTTTTT.

This clonotype was recorded many times. The chain joins TRBV7-9 to TRBJ2-7; maybe TRBD2 (5 bases). Germline loops: CDR1 SEHNR, CDR2 FQNEAQ (reference sequence). This CDR3 has 14 amino acids. Trimming stripped 5 bases from V and 1 base from J, with 12 bases between. CDR3 coding DNA: TGTGCCAGCAGCACCGTCGGGAAATCCTACGAGCAGTACTTC. Translating it yields CASSTVGKSYEQYF.

Concerning this clonotype itself: The conserved phenylalanine or tryptophan is not found at the CDR3 terminus, so this likely reflects a read error. The chain links TRBV7-9 to TRBJ1-3, with 7 nucleotides matching TRBD1. The CDR3 loop spans 14 amino acids. CDR1 and CDR2 from the germline V gene are SEHNR and FQNEAQ (reference sequence). In DNA form, the CDR3 reads TGCGCCAGCAGCTTACGACAGGGAGGAAACACCATATATCTT. This translates into CASSLRQGGNTIYL.

About this clonotype: A much larger clone lies a single base off, so this may be a read error. V gene TRBV5-6 combines with J gene TRBJ2-7; D is unclear. The V end lost 2 bases, the J end lost 9 bases, and 9 bases lay between the germline ends. In germline, CDR1 is SGHDT, CDR2 YYEEEE. The CDR3 is made up of 11 amino acids. The CDR3 DNA follows: TGTGCCAGCAGCTTTGACGACGCGCAGTACTTC. Protein: CASSFDDAQYF.

Of note for this clonotype: A much more abundant neighbour one base away suggests this may be a read error. The rearrangement uses TRBV5-1 and TRBJ2-3; D not resolved. The CDR3 covers 17 residues. Deletions cut 4 bases from V and 6 bases from J, with 24 bases between. CDR1 is SGHRS and CDR2 is YFSETQ in the germline V gene. As DNA, the CDR3 is TGCGCCAGCAGCCCCGAACGGAGTACCATCATCTTGGATACGCAGTATTTT. This sequence encodes CASSPERSTIILDTQYF.

This clonotype was detected many times. V and J are TRBV12-3 or TRBV12-4 and TRBJ2-3; D is ambiguous. V was cut by 4 bases and J by 1 base, with 12 bases left in between. CDR3 length: 15 amino acids. The CDR3: CASSSHSPGTDTQYF. In DNA, the CDR3 is TGTGCCAGCAGTTCACACAGTCCCGGCACAGATACGCAGTATTTT.

In its sample, this clonotype was seen many times. This sequence joins TRBV12-3 or TRBV12-4 and TRBJ1-2; 8 positions match TRBD1. The CDR3 sequence is 15 residues long. With 2 bases clipped from V and 7 bases from J, the junction kept 9 bases outside the gene matches. CDR3 amino acids: CASSLSGRGPLGYTF. For the CDR3, the DNA is TGTGCCAGCAGTTTAAGCGGCAGGGGGCCTCTTGGCTACACCTTC.

There are many counts of this clonotype. J is TRBJ2-5 and V is TRBV6-5; 9 positions agree with TRBD1. Germline CDR1 is MNHEY and CDR2 is SVGAGI. The ends lost 4 bases at V and 3 bases at J; junction bases unmatched: 6. The CDR3 spans 15 residues. In DNA form, the CDR3 reads TGTGCCAGCAGTTCCCCGACAGGGGGGGAAGAGACCCAGTACTTC. The encoded protein is CASSSPTGGEETQYF.

This clonotype was counted many times. The V call is TRBV19, the J call TRBJ1-3, with a possible D match to TRBD1 (6 bases). Per germline, CDR1 LNHDA and CDR2 SQIVND (reference sequence). Trimming shortened V by 10 bases and J by 2 bases, and 15 bases separated the two germline ends. This CDR3 has 14 residues. This chain's CDR3 is CATRGGAAGNTIYF. In DNA, the CDR3 is TGTGCCACCAGAGGGGGGGCTGCTGGAAACACCATATATTTT. Drawing the rest from reference TRBV19 and TRBJ1-3, the complete variable domain is DGGITQSPKYLFRKEGQNVTLSCEQNLNHDAMYWYRQDPGQGLRLIYYSQIVNDFQKGDIAEGYSVSREKKESFPLTVTSAQKNPTAFYLCATRGGAAGNTIYFGEGSWLTVV.

This clonotype was seen at least ten times. The V call is TRBV20-1, the J call TRBJ2-1; the D gene is possibly TRBD2 (6 bases). The germline V and J ends were trimmed by 6 bases and 3 bases, with 15 bases remaining between them. CDR1 DFQATT and CDR2 SNEGSKA come from the germline V gene (reference sequence). The CDR3 totals 14 residues. CDR3 coding DNA: TGCAGTGCAATTGGACTAACGATCTACAATGAGCAGTTCTTC. Translation gives CSAIGLTIYNEQFF.

Ten or more counts support this clonotype. The rearrangement uses TRBV29-1 and TRBJ2-1; 7 bases fit TRBD2. This CDR3 spans 14 amino acids. Germline assignment: CDR1 SQVTM and CDR2 ANQGSEA. J gave up 5 bases and V 4 bases, and 8 bases lay outside the gene matches. This CDR3 reads CSVGRLADHNEQFF. In DNA form, the CDR3 reads TGCAGCGTTGGTAGGCTAGCGGACCACAATGAGCAGTTCTTC.

This clonotype was observed at least ten times. The chain uses TRBV7-9 and TRBJ2-1, with 7 bases fitting TRBD2. CDR1 is SEHNR, CDR2 FQNEAQ, per germline (reference sequence). The CDR3 extends over 16 amino acids. With V trimmed by 7 bases and J by 8 bases, 17 bases remained unmatched. As DNA, the CDR3 is TGTGCCAGCACCGCTCGGGAGCGGGGCCCCGGGGATGAGCAGTTCTTC. It specifies CASTARERGPGDEQFF.

This clonotype was detected many times. The rearrangement joins TRBV2 to TRBJ2-7; no clear D gene. CDR1 and CDR2 from the germline V gene are SNHLY and FYNNEI. The CDR3 sequence is 14 residues long. Trimming shortened V by 8 bases and J by 5 bases, and 19 bases separated the two germline ends. The CDR3 loop is CASRAIGLAHEQYF. Here the CDR3 DNA reads TGTGCCAGCCGTGCTATCGGCCTGGCCCACGAGCAGTACTTC.

This chain links TRBV6-1 with TRBJ2-5; D may be TRBD2 (6 bases). The CDR3 spans 13 residues. V lost 6 bases to trimming and J lost 6 bases, with 14 bases between them. CDR1 and CDR2 from the germline V gene are MNHNS and SASEGT. The CDR3, as DNA: TGTGCCAGCAGCACGGAGGGCTTGAAGACCCAGTACTTC. This translates into CASSTEGLKTQYF.

The V call is TRBV9, the J call TRBJ2-2, with a tentative D call TRBD1 (6 bases). Germline V CDR1 and CDR2: SGDLS, YYNGEE. The CDR3 is made up of 14 amino acids. Trimming cost V 4 bases and J 6 bases, with 13 bases left between them. The CDR3 bases are TGTGCCAGCAGCCCAGCAGGGACACCCGGGGAGCTGTTTTTT. Translation: CASSPAGTPGELFF.

This clonotype was observed at least ten times. The chain uses TRBV6-6 and TRBJ2-7, with TRBD2 matching over 12 bases. The length of the CDR3 is 15 residues. Germline V lookup: CDR1 MNHNY, CDR2 SVGAGI (reference sequence). V dropped 4 bases and J dropped 3; count of bases not matched to a gene: 4. CDR3 nucleotides: TGTGCCAGCAGTTCAAAGACTAGCGGGAGCTACGAGCAGTACTTC. It encodes CASSSKTSGSYEQYF.

This chain uses TRBV7-9 with TRBJ1-4; 11 positions match TRBD1. Germline V lookup: CDR1 SEHNR, CDR2 FQNEAQ (reference sequence). Germline trimming cut 8 bases from V and 7 bases from J; bases unmatched to any gene: 3. The CDR3 consists of 13 residues. The CDR3 region is CASVDRGREKLFF. The CDR3 DNA follows: TGTGCCAGCGTGGACAGGGGGCGTGAAAAACTGTTTTTT. The entire variable domain, with the rest obtained from reference TRBV7-9 and TRBJ1-4, is as follows: DTGVSQNPRHKITKRGQNVTFRCDPISEHNRLYWYRQTLGQGPEFLTYFQNEAQLEKSRLLSDRFSAERPKGSFSTLEIQRTEQGDSAMYLCASVDRGREKLFFGSGTQLSVL.

In this sample, this clonotype turned up many times. The chain recombines TRBV12-5 with TRBJ1-2; tentatively, D is TRBD1 (6 bases). Trimming stripped 5 bases from V and 7 bases from J, with 11 bases between. CDR1 is LGHNT, CDR2 FRNRAP, per germline. This CDR3 comprises 12 residues. The CDR3 region has the DNA TGTGCTAGTGGTCCGAACAGGGTTGGCTACACCTTC. This sequence encodes CASGPNRVGYTF.

A word on this clonotype: Possible read error: a much larger clone is one base away. The CDR3 nucleotides are TGTGCCAGCAGCTCTGGGACAGCAGGTATCTCTGGAAACTCCATATATTTT. Encoded protein: CASSSGTAGISGNSIYF. The chain combines TRBV7-6 with TRBJ1-3; 7 bases are shared with TRBD1. Germline CDR1 and CDR2: SGHVS and FNYEAQ. The length of the CDR3 is 17 residues.

This clonotype occurred once. The V and J genes are TRBV12-5 and TRBJ2-3; D not resolved. Per germline, CDR1 LGHNT and CDR2 FRNRAP. The CDR3 is 14 residues long. The germline V and J ends were trimmed by 9 bases and 0 bases, with 13 bases remaining between them. For the CDR3, the DNA is TGTGCTAGCGCAGTGCGAACTAGCACAGATACGCAGTATTTT. It translates to CASAVRTSTDTQYF.

This clonotype was found many times. The chain carries TRBV10-3 and TRBJ1-2; D is undetermined. V was trimmed by 4 bases and J by 4 bases, leaving 10 bases between them. The germline CDR1 and CDR2 sequences are ENHRY and SYGVKD. The CDR3 is 13 amino acids. The CDR3 nucleotides are TGTGCCATCAGTGCGGTCGAGAGCTATGGCTACACCTTC. Encoded protein: CAISAVESYGYTF.

This clonotype showed up just a few times. This may come from a read error, since a much larger clone is one base off. The V call is TRBV9, the J call TRBJ2-5; 14 positions match TRBD2. This CDR3 region has 17 residues. The junction had 12 bases not matched to a gene; V was cut back by 4 bases and J by 7 bases. Germline V lookup: CDR1 SGDLS, CDR2 YYNGEE. This CDR3 is CASSPRYLTSGRATQYF. CDR3 DNA: TGTGCCAGCAGCCCCCGATACCTGACTAGCGGGAGGGCGACCCAGTACTTC.

This clonotype was recorded at least ten times. The chain links TRBV5-1 to TRBJ1-6; D is unresolved. The V end lost 0 bases, the J end lost 10 bases, and 8 bases lay between the germline ends. Per the germline V gene, CDR1 is SGHRS and CDR2 is YFSETQ. The length of the CDR3 is 13 residues. This CDR3 is CASSLGDTSPLHF. The CDR3 coding sequence is TGCGCCAGCAGCTTGGGCGACACGTCACCCCTCCACTTT.